This T cell receptor (beta chain) was recorded in a study of T cells in localized non-small cell lung cancer. Whole-study results and caveats: Longer overall survival was linked to higher blood T cell density.

Assay used: immunoSEQ multiplex PCR; TCRdb lists only in-frame clones, some missing. The table records approximately 64,000 clones, 90% of them present only once. With regard to this clone: The antigen is unknown.

CDR1 GTSNPN and CDR2 SVGIG come from the germline V gene (reference sequence). V dropped 0 bases and J dropped 5 bases, with 10 bases sitting between them. The CDR3 spans 13 residues. This clonotype was obtained from a woman between 35 and 70 years old with stage I lung adenocarcinoma. Sequencing used peripheral blood, obtained before any cancer treatment. The gene calls are TRBV30 and TRBJ1-1; D possibly corresponds to TRBD1 (6 bases). CDR3 nucleotides: TGTGCCTGGAGTGTGGGGGCGCGGACTGAAGCTTTCTTT. Its protein product is CAWSVGARTEAFF.